The rows below give T cell receptor beta chains drawn from one sample of a study of blood T cell repertoires in COVID-19. The data were produced by immunoSEQ multiplex PCR, yet TCRdb's version contains in-frame clones alone and is incomplete. Of about 400,000 clones listed, roughly 87% are singletons. Sequencing used PBMCs or T cells enriched from blood (not recorded which). The receptors derive from a young woman who had recovered from COVID-19. CDR3s include the opening cysteine and the closing phenylalanine or tryptophan. A D gene is named only where the DNA matches it firmly. Size is omitted from some rows. Given values are once, few, many or a class for expanded clones.

J | V | size | D | DNA | CDR3
TRBJ2-7 | TRBV6-6 | NA | TRBD1 | TGTGCCAGCAGTCGAGACGACAGGGTCGGGTACGAGCAGTACTTC | CASSRDDRVGYEQYF
TRBJ1-3 | TRBV13 | NA | NA | TGTGCCAGCAGCTCCTACAGGGAGGGAAACACCATATATTTT | CASSSYREGNTIYF
TRBJ1-4 | TRBV11-2 | NA | NA | TGTGCCAGCAGCTTAGTAACAGAAAAACTGTTTTTT | CASSLVTEKLFF
TRBJ1-2 | TRBV15 | NA | TRBD1 | TGTGCCACCAGGACCGACAGGGGTGGATATGGCTACACCTTC | CATRTDRGGYGYTF
TRBJ1-2 | TRBV13 | NA | NA | TGTGCCAGCAGCAAACAGGGCCAGGCCTTCATACACTATGGCTACACCTTC | CASSKQGQAFIHYGYTF
TRBJ2-2 | TRBV19 | NA | NA | TGTGCCAGTAGTATAGTTCAGTTCACCGGGGAGCTGTTTTTT | CASSIVQFTGELFF
TRBJ2-7 | TRBV11-2 | NA | TRBD2 | TGTGCCAGCAGCTTAGTCCTAGCGGGCGAGCAGTACTTC | CASSLVLAGEQYF
TRBJ2-7 | TRBV15 | NA | NA | TGTGCCACCAGCAGGGACAAGTCCTACGAGCAGTACTTC | CATSRDKSYEQYF
TRBJ1-2 | TRBV12-3/TRBV12-4 | NA | NA | TGTGCCAGCAGTTTGATCAGGGCCGATGGCTACACCTTC | CASSLIRADGYTF
TRBJ2-3 | TRBV10-3 | NA | NA | TGTGCCATCAGTGTTGAGAACTACGAGCAGTATTTT | CAISVENYEQYF
TRBJ2-1 | TRBV12-2 | NA | NA | TGTGCAAGTCGCTTAGGCCGACTAGCATTTATATACTACAATGAGCAGTTCTTC | CASRLGRLAFIYYNEQFF
TRBJ1-1 | TRBV2 | NA | TRBD1 | TGTGCCAGCAGGGACAGGGAGGACACTGAAGCTTTCTTT | CASRDREDTEAFF
TRBJ1-1 | TRBV11-2 | NA | NA | TGTGCCAGCAGCTTAGTAGGGTCAGGGGCCAGGAACACTGAAGCTTTCTTT | CASSLVGSGARNTEAFF
TRBJ1-2 | TRBV19 | NA | NA | TGTGCCAGTAGTGTTGACTGGGGCAACGGCTACACCTTC | CASSVDWGNGYTF
TRBJ2-1 | TRBV18 | few | NA | TGTGCCAGCTCCACACGGGGTTACAATGAGCAGTTCTTC | CASSTRGYNEQFF
TRBJ1-2 | TRBV19 | NA | TRBD1 | TGTGCCAGTAGACCCGGACAGGGAGATGACTATGGCTACACCTTC | CASRPGQGDDYGYTF
TRBJ1-2 | TRBV15 | NA | NA | TGTGCCACCAGCGGGCGGGCCGAGAACTATGGCTACACCTTC | CATSGRAENYGYTF
TRBJ2-3 | TRBV2 | NA | NA | TGTGCCAGCAGTGTACAGGACGGCCGCACAGATACGCAGTATTTT | CASSVQDGRTDTQYF
TRBJ2-1 | TRBV15 | once | TRBD2 | TGTGCCACCAGTCCTTGGCGGGAGATGGGAAGGGAGCAGTTCTTC | CATSPWREMGREQFF
TRBJ2-1 | TRBV7-8 | NA | TRBD1 | TGTGCCAGCAGCTTAGCGGGACAGCTCTACAATGAGCAGTTCTTC | CASSLAGQLYNEQFF
TRBJ1-2 | TRBV6-1 | NA | NA | TGTGCCAGCAGCCATAGCGACACTAACTATGGCTACACCTTC | CASSHSDTNYGYTF
TRBJ2-1 | TRBV6-5 | NA | NA | TGTGCCAGCAGCCTTACCAGGTATGGAAACAATGAGCAGTTCTTC | CASSLTRYGNNEQFF
TRBJ2-7 | TRBV9 | NA | TRBD2 | TGTGCCAGCAGCGCCGGGACTAGCGGGAGACAACACGAGCAGTACTTC | CASSAGTSGRQHEQYF
TRBJ1-4 | TRBV5-5 | NA | TRBD1 | TGTGCCAGCAGCGGGACAGGGAGCGGTGAAAAACTGTTTTTT | CASSGTGSGEKLFF
TRBJ2-1 | TRBV9 | NA | NA | TGTGCCAGCAGCGTAGTGGCGGGTGAGCAGTTCTTC | CASSVVAGEQFF
TRBJ2-4 | TRBV28 | NA | TRBD1 | TGTGCCAGCAGTTTACACAGGGGGGCTCTGGGAAACATTCAGTACTTC | CASSLHRGALGNIQYF
TRBJ2-7 | TRBV12-3/TRBV12-4 | NA | TRBD1 | TGTGCCAGCACCGACAGGGCCTACGAGCAGTACTTC | CASTDRAYEQYF
TRBJ2-5 | TRBV5-1 | once | NA | TGCGCCAGCAGCTTGGCCGGAGGGGCCGGAGAGACCCAGTACTTC | CASSLAGGAGETQYF
TRBJ1-1 | TRBV6-5 | NA | NA | TGTGCCAGCCCGAACAGACTGAACACTGAAGCTTTCTTT | CASPNRLNTEAFF